Shown below are 6 T cell receptor beta chains from a single sample sequenced in a study of T-cell reconstitution after alpha-beta-depleted transplantation in children. Unique molecular identifiers featured in how the TCRbeta library was prepared. TCRdb called the PCR reads again in MiXCR, with one record for every CDR3 protein. In the table there are 540,000 or so distinct CDR3 sequences, 20% to 25% of which are singletons. This specimen was PBMCs, mostly from graft donor cells, taken 360 days after TCRalphabeta/CD19-depleted stem cell transplant. The source of these receptors is a boy under three years old who had a stem cell transplant for acute myeloid leukemia, so the T cells may come from the graft donor.

About this clonotype itself: This may be a read error, as it is one base from a much larger clone. The conserved phenylalanine or tryptophan is not found at the CDR3 terminus, so this likely reflects a read error. This chain joins TRBV6-1 and TRBJ2-7; D is unresolved. Looked up from germline, CDR1 is MNHNS and CDR2 is SASEGT. The CDR3 loop spans 14 amino acids. V was pared by 7 bases and J by 4 bases, with 17 bases between. CDR3 sequence reads: CASTAANGLYEQYY. The CDR3 DNA reads as TGTGCCAGCACGGCCGCCAATGGTCTGTACGAGCAGTACTAC.

DNA of the CDR3: TGTGCCAGCAGCGCCGGGGCAGCCACCTACGAGCAGTACTTC. It encodes CASSAGAATYEQYF. This rearrangement joins TRBV7-2 to TRBJ2-7; the D gene could be TRBD1 or TRBD2 (5 bases each). Germline V lookup: CDR1 SGHTA, CDR2 FQGNSA. CDR3 length: 14 amino acids. The ends were cut back, 5 bases at V and 2 bases at J, with 13 bases in the middle.

The chain combines TRBV6-5 with TRBJ1-4, with 8 nucleotides matching TRBD1. V lost 8 bases, J lost 8 bases, and 10 bases stayed unmatched. Germline V gives CDR1 MNHEY, CDR2 SVGAGI. The CDR3 is 14 residues long. CDR3 loop: CASVLDRVYEKLFF. In nucleotides, the CDR3 is TGTGCCAGCGTCCTGGACAGGGTTTACGAAAAACTGTTTTTT.

In its sample, this clonotype was seen a few times. J is TRBJ1-6 and V is TRBV5-1; D is uncertain. Trimming shortened V by 1 base and J by 4 bases, and 6 bases separated the two germline ends. Germline assignment: CDR1 SGHRS and CDR2 YFSETQ. The CDR3 length is 14 residues. The CDR3 DNA follows: TGCGCCAGCAGCTTGACGGGGTATAATTCACCCCTCCACTTT. Encoded protein: CASSLTGYNSPLHF.

This clonotype showed up just a few times. This chain joins TRBV4-3 and TRBJ1-2, with D possibly TRBD1 on 6 matching bases. The CDR3 is made up of 15 amino acids. The V gene's germline CDR1 is LGHNA and CDR2 YSLEER. Deletions cut 0 bases from V and 5 bases from J, with 13 bases between. The CDR3 reads CASSQDIQGTYGYTF. The CDR3 region has the DNA TGCGCCAGCAGCCAAGATATCCAGGGGACATATGGCTACACCTTC.

CDR3 DNA: TGCAGTGCAAGGACTAGCGGGGGGGCCTCTGGTGAGACCCAGTACTTC. Protein: CSARTSGGASGETQYF. The chain employs TRBV20-1 and TRBJ2-5, with 15 bases identical to TRBD2. From germline, CDR1 is DFQATT and CDR2 SNEGSKA (reference sequence). J was trimmed by 5 bases and V by 6 bases; bases with no gene match: 10. This CDR3 comprises 16 residues.